This T cell receptor beta chain was obtained from a study of T-cell memory formation after mild COVID-19. Germline loops: CDR1 MNHEY, CDR2 SVGAGI. The CDR3 spans 15 residues. V was pared by 0 bases and J by 4 bases, with 3 bases of the junction left unmatched. TCRdb re-derived calls from the 5' RACE reads in MiXCR, one entry per CDR3 protein. The table records around 200,000 distinct CDR3 sequences, around 26% of them present only once. V is TRBV6-5 and J is TRBJ2-3; the match to TRBD2 covers 8 bases. The sample comprised PBMCs or a T cell subset sorted from them (not recorded which). The sequence derives from an adult woman who had mild COVID-19 (a few samples of this study predate the infection). Cell type and time point are not known. The CDR3 region has the DNA TGTGCCAGCAGTTACTCCCGGGGGGGAGCAGATACGCAGTATTTT. Protein product: CASSYSRGGADTQYF.